The entry that follows covers one T cell receptor (beta chain) sequence. This clonotype was detected many times. This receptor's antigen is unknown. No much larger clone is present one base from it, and per-base qualities are unavailable. Graves' hyperthyroidism was defined as stable when no progression to ophthalmopathy occurred over 18 months of follow-up. Hyperthyroidism patients were newly diagnosed, had a disease duration of under 2 months, and were aged 18 to 65 years. The study excluded patients with uncontrolled infections, other autoimmune diseases, pregnancy or lactation. Diagnoses were based on clinical symptoms, serum thyroxine and TRAb, thyroid ultrasound and orbital computed tomography. PBMCs were separated from under 11 ml of fresh peripheral blood using Ficoll-Paque density gradient centrifugation. Total RNA was extracted with Trizol reagent, and quality was checked on an Agilent 2100 Bioanalyzer.

These data are taken from a study of T cells in Graves' hyperthyroidism and ophthalmopathy (dated by TCRdb to 2018 to 2020). Regarding the research as a whole: Peripheral blood was collected at initial diagnosis, before any treatment. TCR V-J signatures able to tell the groups apart were searched for in a discovery cohort of around 95 patients, of whom 40 to 45 had Graves' ophthalmopathy and roughly 57 had stable Graves' hyperthyroidism. In six Graves' hyperthyroidism patients, the study also compared T-cell repertoires from thyroid tissue with T-cell repertoires from blood. Whether ophthalmopathy could be predicted prospectively was tested in an independent validation cohort made up of about 20 hyperthyroidism patients plus 17 patients who later progressed to ophthalmopathy. The paper reports TCR Vbeta CDR3 sequencing of over 120 peripheral blood samples: approximately 41 ophthalmopathy, some 80 hyperthyroidism and approximately 17 progressor patients. After sampling, hyperthyroidism patients received methimazole starting at 30 mg daily, and ophthalmopathy patients received high-dose intravenous methylprednisolone. For training and testing, the 100 or so patients in the discovery cohort were randomly divided in a 7:3 ratio. What the study reported, not specific to this receptor: In validation, progression to ophthalmopathy was predicted by the model with approximately 67% sensitivity and 72% to 80% specificity, a median of about 6 months before onset. A model built on a 13 V-J signature distinguished ophthalmopathy from stable hyperthyroidism, reaching 87.88% sensitivity and around 81% specificity in cross-validation and 80%/75% in testing. Most expanded thyroid clonotypes (frequency above 0.001) were also detected in blood, suggesting blood repertoires may reflect thyroid immune responses. No statistical method was used to set the sample size in advance, and investigators knew the group allocation.

The germline V gene gives CDR1 as MNHEY and CDR2 as SVGEGT. The cysteine opens and the phenylalanine closes a CDR3 of 14 amino acids. Of all the DNA, just the CDR3 is kept, 42 bases in frame from base 1. V is reduced by 8 bases and J by 0 bases, leaving a spacing of 11 bases between them. The TCR beta CDR3 regions were amplified from the RNA transcripts. A first-round RT-PCR of the TCR CDR3 used the HTBI primer set with the Qiagen OneStep RT-PCR kit. The libraries were constructed in a second round of multiplex PCR and then size-selected and purified. Libraries were sequenced paired-end with 100 bp reads on an Illumina HiSeq2000. From the authors' description of their analysis: Raw data were processed with SOAPnuke, discarding reads with adapters, uncalled bases, mean Phred below 15, or no exact constant-primer or identifier match. High-quality paired reads were merged with COPE v1.2.5, and unique nucleotide sequences were defined as clonotypes. MiTCR v1.1 was used to align the clonotypes against IMGT TRBV, TRBD and TRBJ reference segments. Only V-J combinations with frequency above 0.0001, covering about 99% of repertoires, were analysed. A TCS score was defined as the ratio between F50 (clonal expansion) and ExV (chaos), using BLOSUM62-based TCRdist between CDR3 peptides within each V-J. Welch's t-statistics and random forest reduced some 510 V-J features to 13, which were used in a naive Bayes classifier (R e1071). TCRdb reworked the public reads: Q25 trimming with fastp, MiXCR clone assembly, productive beta chains retained. CDR3 protein duplicates are merged, each entry listing the most common genes and DNA. The V and J calls were determined by TCRdb, not by the authors. The sample profile shows a few hundred thousand distinct CDR3 sequences; roughly 14% of them were found once. The ten largest clonotypes hold approximately 7% of the sample.

Rearrangement joined TRBV6-2 or TRBV6-3 to TRBJ1-5, with TRBD1 as a weak D call on 5 bases. The clonotype comes from a woman aged 30 to 39 with Graves' hyperthyroidism. Material: blood. The nucleotide sequence reads as follows: TGTGCCAGCGCGTACAGGTATAGCAATCAGCCCCAGCATTTT. The translation is CASAYRYSNQPQHF.